This T cell receptor beta chain was found in a study of Tregs in tolerant kidney transplant recipients. Study-level background: CD4+CD25+CD127- cells came from approximately 3-day belatacept mixed lymphocyte reactions, some with approximately 5-day graft donor restimulation. Study findings and constraints: Tregs expanded with activated donor B cells seemed most donor-specific.

As for this clone: Its specificity is unknown.

Some clones are missing from TCRdb's copy, which holds only in-frame ones; the method was immunoSEQ multiplex PCR. In the table there are just under 45,000 clones, roughly 95% of which are singletons. The ends lost 0 bases at V and 8 bases at J; junction bases unmatched: 9. The length of the CDR3 is 15 residues. CDR1 and CDR2 from the germline V gene are SGHRS and YFSETQ. The chain carries TRBV5-1 and TRBJ1-2; 8 bases are a match to TRBD1. This sequence was found in a human donor in good health. The sequencing input was Tregs from blood cultured with allogeneic cells. CDR3 residues: CASSLAPGQGRGYTF. In DNA, the CDR3 is TGCGCCAGCAGCTTGGCCCCAGGACAGGGTCGAGGCTACACCTTC. Looking up the rest from reference TRBV5-1 and TRBJ1-2 gives the full variable domain: KAGVTQTPRYLIKTRGQQVTLSCSPISGHRSVSWYQQTPGQGLQFLFEYFSETQRNKGNFPGRFSGRQFSNSRSEMNVSTLELGDSALYLCASSLAPGQGRGYTFGSGTRLTVV.